Below are 20 T cell receptor beta chains sequenced from a single sample in a study of T cell changes during pregnancy in multiple sclerosis. Using immunoSEQ multiplex PCR, the repertoire was profiled, and TCRdb retains in-frame clones only, with some absent. The sample consists of about 65,000 clones, 85% to 95% of them appearing once. Sequencing was performed on CD8+ T cells from peripheral blood mononuclear cells, taken in the third trimester of pregnancy. These receptor sequences come from a female donor in good health, enrolled as a control in a pregnancy study.

The chain couples TRBV27 to TRBJ2-1, with a weak D call TRBD1 (6 bases). Germline CDR1 is MNHEY and CDR2 is SMNVEV (reference sequence). The length of the CDR3 is 11 residues. V dropped 10 bases and J dropped 10 bases, with 14 bases sitting between them. The CDR3 nucleotides read TGTGCCATTCTCAAAGGGGGAGAGCAGTTCTTC. Translation gives CAILKGGEQFF.

This chain joins TRBV27 and TRBJ1-2; possible D gene TRBD1, 6 bases. In germline, CDR1 is MNHEY, CDR2 SMNVEV (reference sequence). The ends were cut back, 5 bases at V and 6 bases at J, with 16 bases in the middle. CDR3 size: 14 residues. CDR3 sequence (DNA): TGTGCCAGCAGTCCTGCAGACGGGGGGCATGGCTACACCTTC. Residues: CASSPADGGHGYTF.

The chain combines TRBV6-6 with TRBJ2-1; D uncertain. V lost 1 base to trimming and J lost 8 bases, with 9 bases between them. The germline V gene has CDR1 MNHNY and CDR2 SVGAGI (reference sequence). CDR3 length equals 13 residues. CDR3 sequence reads: CASSYLTMDEQFF. CDR3 bases: TGTGCCAGCAGTTACTTAACTATGGATGAGCAGTTCTTC.

The V gene is TRBV13, the J gene TRBJ2-3, with 11 bases lining up with TRBD2. The germline CDR1 and CDR2 sequences are PRHDT and FYEKMQ (reference sequence). V shed 5 bases and J 0 bases; nucleotides not matched to a gene: 10. The CDR3 totals 18 residues. DNA for the CDR3: TGTGCCAGCAGCCAAACTAGCGGGGGACCTACTAGCACAGATACGCAGTATTTT. This translates into CASSQTSGGPTSTDTQYF.

The V and J genes are TRBV7-9 and TRBJ2-5; 7 nucleotides agree with TRBD2. The CDR3 covers 14 residues. The germline V gene has CDR1 SEHNR and CDR2 FQNEAQ (reference sequence). V dropped 5 bases and J dropped 1; count of bases not matched to a gene: 4. The CDR3 sequence is CASSQLASQETQYF. DNA for the CDR3: TGTGCCAGCAGCCAACTAGCGTCCCAAGAGACCCAGTACTTC.

The chain employs TRBV5-1 and TRBJ2-7, with TRBD2 matching over 11 bases. Trimming removed 1 base from V and 0 bases from J; junction bases left unmatched: 6. There are 17 residues in the CDR3. The V gene's germline CDR1 is SGHRS and CDR2 YFSETQ. The CDR3: CASSLKLSGGASYEQYF. DNA for the CDR3: TGCGCCAGCAGCTTGAAGCTTAGCGGGGGGGCCTCCTACGAGCAGTACTTC.

V gene TRBV27 combines with J gene TRBJ1-1; the D gene is possibly TRBD1 (5 bases). The germline CDR1 and CDR2 sequences are MNHEY and SMNVEV (reference sequence). There are 16 residues in the CDR3. Between the trimmed V and J ends, which lost 6 bases and 5 bases, there was a span of 22 bases. The CDR3 coding sequence is TGTGCCAGCAGCACGAAAGCAGGGTTGATGGATACTGAAGCTTTCTTT. Its translation: CASSTKAGLMDTEAFF.

V gene TRBV9 combines with J gene TRBJ1-3; D possibly corresponds to TRBD1 (6 bases). The ends were cut back, 4 bases at V and 2 bases at J, with 10 bases in the middle. This CDR3 is 14 amino acids long. Germline V gene data show CDR1 as SGDLS and CDR2 as YYNGEE. CDR3 sequence reads: CASSPGTTGNTIYF. The CDR3 DNA reads TGTGCCAGCAGCCCAGGGACAACTGGAAACACCATATATTTT.

The V gene is TRBV29-1, the J gene TRBJ1-2; D remains ambiguous. The CDR3 extends over 12 amino acids. Trimming left V 2 bases short and J 5 bases short, with 9 bases between. Germline V gene lookup returns CDR1 SQVTM and CDR2 ANQGSEA. The chain's CDR3 is CSVENEEYGYTF. The CDR3 DNA follows: TGCAGCGTTGAAAACGAGGAATATGGCTACACCTTC. The full variable domain, with the rest looked up from reference TRBV29-1 and TRBJ1-2, is SAVISQKPSRDICQRGTSLTIQCQVDSQVTMMFWYRQQPGQSLTLIATANQGSEATYESGFVIDKFPISRPNLTFSTLTVSNMSPEDSSIYLCSVENEEYGYTFGSGTRLTVV.

The chain couples TRBV18 to TRBJ2-7, with D perhaps TRBD2 (5 bases). The ends were cut back, 2 bases at V and 4 bases at J, with 15 bases in the middle. Germline V gives CDR1 KGHSH, CDR2 LQKENI. The CDR3 has 15 amino acids. The DNA of the CDR3 is TGTGCCAGCTCACCAATCGCCGGGGATCCTTACGAGCAGTACTTC. Protein sequence: CASSPIAGDPYEQYF.

The chain links TRBV30 to TRBJ2-5; the match to TRBD2 covers 16 bases. This CDR3 comprises 18 residues. After removal of 1 base from V and 5 bases from J, the junction contained 10 bases not matched to a gene. The germline gives CDR1 GTSNPN, CDR2 SVGIG (reference sequence). CDR3 nucleotides: TGTGCCTGGAGTGAGGGACTAGCGGGGGGGCGGGGTTGGGAGACCCAGTACTTC. Encoded protein: CAWSEGLAGGRGWETQYF.

The chain combines TRBV2 with TRBJ1-5, with a possible D match to TRBD1 (6 bases). Trimming pared 9 bases from V and 5 bases from J, leaving 14 bases between. Germline CDR1 reads SNHLY; CDR2 reads FYNNEI. The CDR3 runs 13 residues. CDR3 in amino acids: CASGPGVHQPQHF. DNA for the CDR3: TGTGCCAGTGGACCAGGGGTTCATCAGCCCCAGCATTTT.

The CDR3, as DNA: TGTGCCAGCAGCTTCCCCGGACAGGGCTCGTACGAGCAGTACTTC. This translates into CASSFPGQGSYEQYF. The rearrangement uses TRBV7-9 and TRBJ2-7; 8 bases match TRBD1. Per germline, CDR1 SEHNR and CDR2 FQNEAQ (reference sequence). The ends lost 3 bases at V and 4 bases at J; junction bases unmatched: 8. The CDR3 runs 15 residues.

In its sample, this clone was seen once. The rearrangement uses TRBV19 and TRBJ2-1; 10 bases line up with TRBD2. With 5 bases clipped from V and 7 bases from J, the junction kept 11 bases outside the gene matches. The CDR3 contains 16 residues. Germline lookup yields CDR1 LNHDA and CDR2 SQIVND (reference sequence). The CDR3 region is CASSERKGLARNEQFF. In DNA form, the CDR3 reads TGTGCCAGTAGTGAACGTAAGGGACTAGCGCGGAATGAGCAGTTCTTC.

The chain uses TRBV7-2 and TRBJ2-7; a weak D match, TRBD2 (5 bases). Trimming removed 7 bases at V and 1 base at J, with 11 bases between. This CDR3 has 13 amino acids. Per germline, CDR1 SGHTA and CDR2 FQGNSA. In DNA, the CDR3 is TGTGCCAGCACCCCGGGGTGGTCCTACGAGCAGTACTTC. Amino acid sequence: CASTPGWSYEQYF.

The chain employs TRBV6-5 and TRBJ2-5; tentative D call: TRBD1 (6 bases). CDR3 size: 12 residues. CDR1 is MNHEY and CDR2 is SVGAGI in the germline V gene. V was trimmed by 7 bases and J by 2 bases, leaving 8 bases between them. CDR3 nucleotides: TGTGCCAGCACCGGACAGCAAGAGACCCAGTACTTC. Its translation is CASTGQQETQYF.

The CDR3 is CASSHAGTLKETQYF. As DNA, the CDR3 is TGTGCCAGCAGTCATGCCGGGACACTAAAAGAGACCCAGTACTTC. The chain links TRBV6-5 to TRBJ2-5, with D possibly being TRBD1 (6 bases). Germline-derived CDR1 and CDR2 are MNHEY and SVGAGI. The ends were cut back, 5 bases at V and 3 bases at J, with 16 bases in the middle. The CDR3 runs 15 residues.

The V call is TRBV30, the J call TRBJ1-1; tentative D call: TRBD1 (5 bases). Germline V gene sequence: CDR1 GTSNPN, CDR2 SVGIG (reference sequence). V lost 3 bases, J lost 3 bases, and 11 bases lay in between. The CDR3 has 13 amino acids. CDR3 sequence: CAWRGRGYTEAFF. In DNA form, the CDR3 reads TGTGCCTGGAGAGGTAGGGGCTACACTGAAGCTTTCTTT.

This chain joins TRBV9 and TRBJ2-5, with 8 bases matching TRBD2. This CDR3 spans 16 amino acids. CDR1 and CDR2 from the germline V gene are SGDLS and YYNGEE. The J segment lost 4 bases and the V segment lost 3 bases, leaving 11 bases of the junction unmatched. CDR3 sequence: CASSAEGRGDGETQYF. CDR3 nucleotide sequence: TGTGCCAGCAGCGCCGAAGGGCGGGGGGACGGAGAGACCCAGTACTTC.

The chain joins TRBV10-2 to TRBJ2-1; 13 bases line up with TRBD2. This CDR3 region has 17 residues. Germline loops: CDR1 WSHSY, CDR2 SAAADI. J gave up 7 bases and V 10 bases, and 16 bases lay outside the gene matches. The CDR3 loop reads CATDKGKTSGGANEQFF. For the CDR3, the DNA is TGCGCCACTGATAAGGGGAAAACTAGCGGGGGGGCTAATGAGCAGTTCTTC.